These 28 T cell receptor beta chains came from one sample sequenced in a study of T cells expressing NK-cell markers. TCRdb re-called the 5' RACE reads, yielding one record per CDR3 amino acid sequence without DNA. The sample totals over 200,000 distinct CDR3 sequences. The material sequenced was blood T cells: a sorted CD56 or NKG2C T cell subset, CD4+ or CD8+ T cells, or bulk PBMC T cells (not recorded which). These receptors originate from a man in his late teens or twenties in good health.

J is TRBJ2-1 and V is TRBV12-3 or TRBV12-4. This CDR3 comprises 13 residues. The CDR3 loop reads CASSRTDDDEQFF.

The gene calls are TRBV4-3 and TRBJ2-3; TCRdb proposes TRBD2, but this gene call is untestable without DNA. CDR3 size: 15 residues. Germline-derived CDR1 and CDR2 are LGHNA and YSLEER. The CDR3 sequence: CASSQELAGTATQYF.

The chain is built from TRBV6-2 or TRBV6-3 and TRBJ1-6. CDR1 MNHEY and CDR2 SVGEGT come from the germline V gene. The CDR3 is 13 residues long. This CDR3 is CASSYVDYSPLHF.

The chain employs TRBV5-5 and TRBJ2-5. Germline CDR1 is SGHKS and CDR2 is YYEKEE (reference sequence). CDR3 length: 13 residues. The CDR3: CASSSYGQETQYF.

This sequence joins TRBV5-5 and TRBJ2-7; no DNA is available, so the TRBD2 call from TCRdb remains unchecked. Germline CDR1 reads SGHKS; CDR2 reads YYEKEE (reference sequence). This CDR3 has 15 amino acids. The CDR3: CASSLGITGAVGQYF.

The chain links TRBV6-5 to TRBJ2-1; TCRdb designates TRBD1, a call that cannot be tested without DNA. CDR3 length: 12 amino acids. CDR1 is MNHEY and CDR2 is SVGAGI in the germline V gene. The CDR3 sequence is CASSPRGLQQFF.

The CDR3 loop is CSVEELSTDTQYF. The chain carries TRBV29-1 and TRBJ2-3. Per germline, CDR1 SQVTM and CDR2 ANQGSEA. The CDR3 is made up of 13 amino acids.

This sequence joins TRBV10-3 and TRBJ1-4; the D call of TRBD1 rests on TCRdb alone, since no DNA is present to check it. The CDR3 loop spans 16 amino acids. Looked up from germline, CDR1 is ENHRY and CDR2 is SYGVKD. The chain's CDR3 is CAISELGTELNEKLFF.

This chain joins TRBV6-5 and TRBJ2-6; there is no DNA to check the TCRdb D call of TRBD1. The length of the CDR3 is 19 residues. Per germline, CDR1 MNHEY and CDR2 SVGAGI. CDR3 sequence reads: CASSYSGGVDASGANVLTF.

V gene TRBV5-1 combines with J gene TRBJ1-2. This CDR3 has 13 amino acids. Germline CDR1 reads SGHRS; CDR2 reads YFSETQ. This CDR3 is CASSSNIPYGYTF.

V and J are TRBV20-1 and TRBJ1-3; TCRdb's assignment of TRBD1 cannot be checked, as there is no DNA. This CDR3 has 13 residues. The germline V gene encodes CDR1 DFQATT and CDR2 SNEGSKA (reference sequence). CDR3 sequence: CSAHSGYGNTIYF.

The chain employs TRBV29-1 and TRBJ2-5. The CDR3 totals 12 residues. Germline V lookup: CDR1 SQVTM, CDR2 ANQGSEA. CDR3 loop: CSVRQTQETQYF.

The chain has TRBV12-3 or TRBV12-4 and TRBJ2-1; lacking DNA, the TRBD2 call made by TCRdb goes unchecked. This CDR3 has 14 residues. The CDR3 reads CASSTDSSYNEQFF.

The chain uses TRBV30 and TRBJ2-2; TCRdb's assignment of TRBD1 cannot be checked, as there is no DNA. Germline V CDR1 and CDR2: GTSNPN, SVGIG (reference sequence). CDR3 size: 11 residues. CDR3 loop: CAWRDRDTVFF.

The chain carries TRBV12-3 or TRBV12-4 and TRBJ2-5; as DNA is missing, the TRBD1 call by TCRdb cannot be tested. This CDR3 region has 14 residues. The CDR3 here is CASSRGQGGQTQYF.

This rearrangement joins TRBV7-8 to TRBJ2-1. The V gene's germline CDR1 is SGHVS and CDR2 FQNEAQ. The CDR3 loop spans 16 amino acids. CDR3 region: CASSLARLRPYNEQFF. The full variable domain, rest sourced from reference TRBV7-8 and TRBJ2-1, is GAGVSQSPRYKVAKRGQDVALRCDPISGHVSLFWYQQALGQGPEFLTYFQNEAQLDKSGLPSDRFFAERPEGSVSTLKIQRTQQEDSAVYLCASSLARLRPYNEQFFGPGTRLTVL.

The chain recombines TRBV6-2 or TRBV6-3 with TRBJ1-2; TCRdb lists TRBD1, though no DNA is available to test this call. The CDR3 runs 16 residues. CDR1 and CDR2 (germline): MNHEY, SVGEGT. The CDR3 loop is CASSSTRQGGNYGYTF.

The chain combines TRBV24-1 with TRBJ2-1; TCRdb's D call, TRBD1, is unchecked because there is no DNA. Germline CDR1 and CDR2: KGHDR and SFDVKD. The CDR3 runs 14 residues. The CDR3 region is CATSGPRGNNEQFF.

V usage is TRBV19 and J usage is TRBJ1-2; as DNA is missing, the TRBD1 call by TCRdb cannot be tested. Per germline, CDR1 LNHDA and CDR2 SQIVND (reference sequence). This CDR3 has 13 residues. The CDR3: CATGGGGGYGYTF.

The chain recombines TRBV27 with TRBJ1-5; no DNA is available, so the TRBD1 call from TCRdb remains unchecked. The CDR3 extends over 16 amino acids. Germline CDR1 is MNHEY and CDR2 is SMNVEV (reference sequence). The CDR3 spells CASSQMPQGGNQPQHF.

The V gene is TRBV6-1, the J gene TRBJ1-1; the D call of TRBD1 rests on TCRdb alone, since no DNA is present to check it. Germline V gives CDR1 MNHNS, CDR2 SASEGT. CDR3 length: 14 residues. The CDR3 loop is CASNSGQGPFEAFF.

The chain recombines TRBV5-5 with TRBJ1-2; checking the TCRdb D call of TRBD1 is not possible without DNA. From germline, CDR1 is SGHKS and CDR2 YYEKEE (reference sequence). The CDR3 extends over 15 amino acids. This chain's CDR3 is CASSPTDSRVDGYTF.

This rearrangement joins TRBV20-1 to TRBJ2-7; the D gene TCRdb calls, TRBD1, cannot be checked with no DNA. The CDR3 spans 13 residues. CDR1 DFQATT and CDR2 SNEGSKA come from the germline V gene (reference sequence). The CDR3 is CSAGGTGRYEQYF.

V gene TRBV5-1 combines with J gene TRBJ2-5. Germline V gene lookup returns CDR1 SGHRS and CDR2 YFSETQ. The CDR3 has 15 residues. This CDR3 is CASSLVHRLVETQYF.

The chain employs TRBV5-1 and TRBJ2-5. Germline V lookup: CDR1 SGHRS, CDR2 YFSETQ. This CDR3 has 13 amino acids. The CDR3 protein is CASSPTNQETQYF.

The gene calls are TRBV12-3 or TRBV12-4 and TRBJ2-7; TCRdb indicates TRBD1, and absent DNA this call remains unverified. The CDR3 extends over 15 amino acids. Here the CDR3 reads CASSFRTGLSYEQYF.

CDR3 residues: CASSLAELTDTQYF. The rearrangement links TRBV7-9 to TRBJ2-3. This CDR3 comprises 14 residues. CDR1 SEHNR and CDR2 FQNEAQ come from the germline V gene (reference sequence).

This chain links TRBV18 with TRBJ2-7; TCRdb names TRBD2, which stays unverified in the absence of DNA. From germline, CDR1 is KGHSH and CDR2 LQKENI. The CDR3 has 16 residues. This CDR3 is CASSQIAGGGDYEQYF.